The 8 T cell receptor beta chains reported below all come from one sample, sequenced in a study of CD8 T cells in Susac syndrome. RNA, at about 0.5 to 1 ug, was reverse transcribed with random hexamers. TCRdb passed the immunoSEQ multiplex PCR reads through MiXCR, listing each CDR3 protein once. The sample has approximately 140,000 distinct CDR3 sequences, over 75% seen once. Sample: CD8+ T cells from PBMCs. The receptors stem from a human donor with multiple sclerosis.

The rearrangement links TRBV7-9 to TRBJ1-2, with 7 bases lining up with TRBD1. The CDR3 runs 17 residues. V trimming: 6 bases; J trimming: 9 bases; junction bases outside the gene matches: 22. Germline CDR1 SEHNR, CDR2 FQNEAQ (reference sequence). The CDR3 DNA is TGTGCCAGCAGAATCCAGAAACGGGGGACAGCGCCGAGCCGCTACACCTTC. It specifies CASRIQKRGTAPSRYTF.

CDR3 nucleotides: TGCGCCAGCAGCTCGATACAGGCCTCTGGCGAGCAGTACTTC. This translates into CASSSIQASGEQYF. J is TRBJ2-7 and V is TRBV5-1, with D tentatively TRBD1 (5 bases). The CDR3 loop spans 14 amino acids. Germline lookup yields CDR1 SGHRS and CDR2 YFSETQ. V was trimmed by 3 bases and J by 6 bases, leaving 16 bases between them.

Here the CDR3 DNA reads TGTGCCAGCAGTGAATATAGGGGCGATTCACCCCTCCACTTT. Protein: CASSEYRGDSPLHF. The chain joins TRBV25-1 to TRBJ1-6; TRBD1 is a possible D gene (5 bases). Germline assignment: CDR1 MGHDK and CDR2 SYGVNS. This CDR3 region has 14 residues. V gave up 0 bases and J gave up 8 bases, with 8 bases separating them. Supplemented by reference TRBV25-1 and TRBJ1-6, the full variable domain reads EADIYQTPRYLVIGTGKKITLECSQTMGHDKMYWYQQDPGMELHLIHYSYGVNSTEKGDLSSESTVSRIRTEHFPLTLESARPSHTSQYLCASSEYRGDSPLHFGNGTRLTVT.

J is TRBJ1-1 and V is TRBV5-6, with a tentative D call TRBD1 (6 bases). The V end lost 4 bases, the J end lost 1 base, and 11 bases lay between the germline ends. The CDR3 extends over 14 amino acids. CDR1 is SGHDT and CDR2 is YYEEEE in the germline V gene. Here the CDR3 DNA reads TGTGCCAGCAGCGAGATGACAGGGAACACTGAAGCTTTCTTT. Its translation is CASSEMTGNTEAFF.

This clonotype came up once. The chain employs TRBV5-4 and TRBJ2-3, with D hard to call. Germline V gives CDR1 SGHNT, CDR2 YYREEE (reference sequence). V lost 3 bases and J 8 bases, leaving 7 bases between the germline ends. The CDR3 totals 11 residues. CDR3 in DNA: TGTGCCAGCAGCTCAAACGCTACGCAGTATTTT. As protein: CASSSNATQYF.

The rearrangement uses TRBV9 and TRBJ2-1, with D perhaps TRBD1 (6 bases). Per the germline V gene, CDR1 is SGDLS and CDR2 is YYNGEE. Between the trimmed V and J ends, which lost 2 bases and 9 bases, there was a span of 15 bases. The CDR3 sequence is 14 residues long. The CDR3 protein is CASSVARGGSEQFF. CDR3 coding DNA: TGTGCCAGCAGCGTGGCCAGAGGGGGTAGTGAGCAGTTCTTC.

The V gene is TRBV6-2 or TRBV6-3, the J gene TRBJ2-7; TRBD2 might be the D (6 bases). Looked up from germline, CDR1 is MNHEY and CDR2 is SVGEGT. The CDR3 has 15 amino acids. V lost 2 bases and J lost 5, with 16 bases in between. CDR3 sequence: CASSYGTAGRNEQYV. The DNA for the CDR3 is TGTGCCAGCAGTTACGGGACCGCGGGAAGGAACGAGCAGTACGTC.

This clonotype has only a few counts. A junction end diverges from the germline sequence, so it may reflect a read error. The chain joins TRBV7-7 to TRBJ2-2; D possibly matches TRBD1 or TRBD2 (5 bases each). The CDR3 covers 13 residues. Germline CDR1 SSHAT, CDR2 FNYEAQ (reference sequence). The CDR3, as DNA: TGTGCTAGCAGCTCTGGGGGAACCGGGGAGCTGTTTTTT. Translated, it gives CASSSGGTGELFF.